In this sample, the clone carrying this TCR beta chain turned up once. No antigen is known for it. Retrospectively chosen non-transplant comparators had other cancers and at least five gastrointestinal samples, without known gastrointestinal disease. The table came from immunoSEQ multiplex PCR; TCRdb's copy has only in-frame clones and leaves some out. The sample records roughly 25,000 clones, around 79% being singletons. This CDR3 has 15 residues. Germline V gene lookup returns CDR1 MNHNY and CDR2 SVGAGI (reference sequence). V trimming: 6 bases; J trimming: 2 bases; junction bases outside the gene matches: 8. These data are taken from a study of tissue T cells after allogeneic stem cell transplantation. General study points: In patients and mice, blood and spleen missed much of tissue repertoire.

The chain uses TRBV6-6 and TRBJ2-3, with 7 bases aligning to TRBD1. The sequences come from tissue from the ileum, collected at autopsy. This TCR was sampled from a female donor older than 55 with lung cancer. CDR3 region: CASSKEGAYTDTQYF. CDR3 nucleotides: TGTGCCAGCAGCAAAGAGGGGGCTTACACAGATACGCAGTATTTT.